Following are 4 T cell receptor beta chains from one sample sequenced in a study of blood T cell repertoires in COVID-19. Generated by immunoSEQ multiplex PCR, the TCRdb table keeps only in-frame clones and is missing some. The data contain about 200,000 clones, 65% to 85% of them seen just once; the ten biggest clones take up about 10%. The sequencing sample was made of peripheral blood. Receptors originate from a woman of 80 years or more with acute or convalescent COVID-19.

CDR3 amino acids: CASSSYGGWAYEQYF. For the CDR3, the DNA is TGTGCCAGCAGTTCCTACGGGGGGTGGGCCTACGAGCAGTACTTC. The chain recombines TRBV6-5 with TRBJ2-7; 7 bases align to TRBD2. CDR1 and CDR2 (germline): MNHEY, SVGAGI. With 4 bases clipped from V and 2 bases from J, the junction kept 8 bases outside the gene matches. This CDR3 spans 15 amino acids.

The chain couples TRBV13 to TRBJ2-7; 11 nucleotides line up with TRBD2. The CDR3 contains 17 residues. V trimming: 5 bases; J trimming: 0 bases; junction bases outside the gene matches: 9. CDR1 and CDR2 from the germline V gene are PRHDT and FYEKMQ (reference sequence). The CDR3 nucleotides read TGTGCCAGCAGCGCAACCGGACTAGCGGGTACCTCCTACGAGCAGTACTTC. Translation gives CASSATGLAGTSYEQYF.

The V and J genes are TRBV5-5 and TRBJ1-5; 8 bases align to TRBD1. With V trimmed by 5 bases and J by 1 base, 8 bases remained unmatched. CDR1 and CDR2 from the germline V gene are SGHKS and YYEKEE (reference sequence). The CDR3 covers 16 residues. CDR3: CASRPDRGPSNQPQHF. In nucleotides, the CDR3 is TGTGCCAGCAGACCTGACAGGGGCCCAAGCAATCAGCCCCAGCATTTT.

The DNA of the CDR3 is TGTGCCAGCAGTTCCTCGAGACAGGGGATGGACAATCAGCCCCAGCATTTT. This encodes CASSSSRQGMDNQPQHF. The gene calls are TRBV6-2 or TRBV6-3 and TRBJ1-5; 8 positions agree with TRBD1. Germline loops: CDR1 MNHEY, CDR2 SVGEGT. The length of the CDR3 is 17 residues. V was clipped by 4 bases and J by 3 bases; unmatched bases: 11.